Shown below are 14 T cell receptor beta chains from a single sample sequenced in a study of tumor and adjacent non-tumor tissue in lung cancer. The template was RNA from unsorted bulk tissue. More than 3 cm separated this lung sample from the edge of the tumor. A modified ARM-PCR protocol with three rounds of nested PCR amplified TCRbeta. TCRdb reprocessed the multiplex PCR reads via MiXCR and lists one record per CDR3 protein. Here the sample spans approximately 77,000 distinct CDR3 sequences, about 82% being singletons. The specimen was distant non-tumor lung tissue. These TCRs come from a man aged 60 to 75 with non-small cell lung cancer.

This clonotype was detected many times. The junction departs from the called germline gene at one end, perhaps through a read error. The chain joins TRBV20-1 to TRBJ2-6; D is uncertain. CDR3 length: 16 residues. From germline, CDR1 is DFQATT and CDR2 SNEGSKA (reference sequence). The CDR3 region is CSARDGGSSGANVLTF. The CDR3 DNA is TGCAGTGCTCGAGACGGCGGTAGCTCTGGGGCCAACGTCCTGACTTTC.

On this clonotype: Sequence at one end of the junction differs from germline and may be a read error. The chain combines TRBV5-1 with TRBJ2-7; D is ambiguous. Germline V gene data show CDR1 as SGHRS and CDR2 as YFSETQ. The length of the CDR3 is 14 residues. CDR3 bases: TGCGCCAACAGCGCCAGCCAGGCAGGCTACGAGCAGTACTTC. It encodes CANSASQAGYEQYF.

This clonotype was seen at least ten times. This chain uses TRBV20-1 with TRBJ2-3; 13 bases agree with TRBD2. The germline gives CDR1 DFQATT, CDR2 SNEGSKA (reference sequence). This CDR3 is built from 15 residues. V lost 6 bases, J lost 8 bases, and 11 bases stayed unmatched. CDR3 bases: TGCAGTGCAACCTGGACTAGCGGGGGAGGCTCTACGCAGTATTTT. Translation gives CSATWTSGGGSTQYF.

A word on this clonotype: Mismatch with germline at one junction end may stem from a read error. This chain joins TRBV20-1 and TRBJ2-1, with D perhaps TRBD2 (7 bases). This CDR3 has 15 amino acids. The V gene's germline CDR1 is DFQATT and CDR2 SNEGSKA (reference sequence). CDR3 loop: CSADSEGGPWNEQYF. The CDR3, as DNA: TGCAGTGCTGACTCAGAGGGGGGGCCGTGGAATGAGCAATACTTC.

This clonotype was seen a few times. This chain joins TRBV29-1 and TRBJ2-3; TRBD2 aligns across 12 bases. Germline V gene lookup returns CDR1 SQVTM and CDR2 ANQGSEA. The CDR3 covers 15 residues. CDR3 amino acids: CSIVILAGGTDTQYF. As DNA, the CDR3 is TGCAGTATTGTAATTCTAGCGGGAGGGACAGATACGCAGTATTTT.

This clonotype was seen repeatedly, ten times or more. The chain is built from TRBV4-3 and TRBJ2-2; D is unclear. V lost 0 bases and J 0 bases, leaving 8 bases between the germline ends. The CDR3 loop spans 16 amino acids. Looked up from germline, CDR1 is LGHNA and CDR2 is YSLEER. CDR3 in amino acids: CASSQESRTNTGELFF. The DNA for the CDR3 is TGCGCCAGCAGCCAAGAATCCAGAACGAACACCGGGGAGCTGTTTTTT.

To note about this clonotype: One base away lies a much larger clone, so this may be a sequencing read error. The chain joins TRBV20-1 to TRBJ1-3; perhaps TRBD1 as D (6 bases). Trimming shortened V by 3 bases and J by 4 bases, and 13 bases separated the two germline ends. The CDR3 totals 14 residues. CDR1 is DFQATT and CDR2 is SNEGSKA in the germline V gene (reference sequence). The CDR3 coding sequence is TGCAGTGCTAGGATGGGGGCTACGGGAAACACCATATATTTT. This gives the protein CSARMGATGNTIYF.

Within the sample, this clonotype is large. The chain joins TRBV29-1 to TRBJ2-2, with 12 bases lining up with TRBD2. Germline values: CDR1 SQVTM, CDR2 ANQGSEA. The J segment lost 4 bases and the V segment lost 6 bases, leaving 6 bases of the junction unmatched. This CDR3 contains 15 residues. CDR3 region: CSVTGTSGFTGELFF. In DNA, the CDR3 is TGCAGCGTGACCGGGACTAGCGGGTTCACCGGGGAGCTGTTTTTT.

This chain links TRBV20-1 with TRBJ1-1; 8 bases line up with TRBD1. Per germline, CDR1 DFQATT and CDR2 SNEGSKA (reference sequence). The CDR3 covers 16 residues. This CDR3 reads CGTPRAGQGPNTEAFF. CDR3 nucleotide sequence: TGCGGTACTCCAAGGGCTGGACAGGGACCAAACACTGAAGCTTTCTTT.

A single count supports this clonotype. This chain joins TRBV4-3 and TRBJ2-3, with a weak D call TRBD2 (6 bases). CDR3 length equals 13 residues. Per the germline V gene, CDR1 is LGHNA and CDR2 is YSLEER. CDR3: CVSSWTTIDTQYF. For the CDR3, the DNA is TGCGTCAGTTCATGGACTACGATAGATACGCAGTATTTT.

Remarks on this clonotype: This likely comes from a read error, as the CDR3 has no conserved phenylalanine or tryptophan at its end. The CDR3 loop is CASGHAGIRADMQYL. Here the CDR3 DNA reads TGTGCCAGCGGCCACGCGGGGATAAGGGCAGATATGCAGTATTTA. This rearrangement joins TRBV5-5 to TRBJ2-3, with D perhaps matching TRBD2 (6 bases). The CDR3 contains 15 residues. CDR1 is SGHKS, CDR2 YYEKEE, per germline (reference sequence).

Ten or more counts support this clonotype. The chain employs TRBV6-2 or TRBV6-3 and TRBJ1-1, with D possibly matching TRBD1 (6 bases). Germline values: CDR1 MNHEY, CDR2 SVGEGT. The CDR3 contains 15 residues. Trimming took 5 bases from V and 3 from J, leaving 16 bases between them. The chain's CDR3 is CASSKTDRHHTEAFF. CDR3 DNA: TGTGCCAGCAGTAAAACCGACAGGCATCACACTGAAGCTTTCTTT.

Regarding this clonotype: An end of the junction does not agree with germline; a read error may underlie this. V usage is TRBV4-1 and J usage is TRBJ2-5; TRBD1 might be the D (5 bases). The CDR3 contains 16 residues. Germline CDR1 reads MGHRA; CDR2 reads YSYEKL. The CDR3 nucleotides are TGCACCAGTAGCCAAGTGGGCAGGGTTATACAAGAGACCCAGTACTTC. It codes for CTSSQVGRVIQETQYF.

The chain links TRBV30 to TRBJ2-3, with D tentatively TRBD2 (5 bases). CDR1 is GTSNPN and CDR2 is SVGIG in the germline V gene (reference sequence). The CDR3 contains 15 residues. V lost 0 bases to trimming and J lost 8 bases, with 18 bases between them. The CDR3 loop reads CAWSVGSGRPATQYF. DNA of the CDR3: TGTGCCTGGAGTGTTGGGAGTGGGAGACCAGCTACGCAGTATTTT.